This T cell receptor (beta chain) was recovered during a study of blood T cell repertoires in COVID-19. The assay was immunoSEQ multiplex PCR, and TCRdb's table has in-frame clones only and misses some. The sample includes tens of thousands of clones, around 89% of them seen just once. Germline V CDR1 and CDR2: SQVTM, ANQGSEA. Between the trimmed V and J ends, which lost 4 bases and 4 bases, there was a span of 9 bases. CDR3 length equals 12 residues. The TCR originated in a man aged 50 to 59 with acute or convalescent COVID-19. The sequencing sample was made of peripheral blood. V is TRBV29-1 and J is TRBJ2-3; possibly TRBD1 for D (6 bases). In DNA form, the CDR3 reads TGCAGCGTTGGTCCAGGGGCAGATACGCAGTATTTT. Its protein is CSVGPGADTQYF.